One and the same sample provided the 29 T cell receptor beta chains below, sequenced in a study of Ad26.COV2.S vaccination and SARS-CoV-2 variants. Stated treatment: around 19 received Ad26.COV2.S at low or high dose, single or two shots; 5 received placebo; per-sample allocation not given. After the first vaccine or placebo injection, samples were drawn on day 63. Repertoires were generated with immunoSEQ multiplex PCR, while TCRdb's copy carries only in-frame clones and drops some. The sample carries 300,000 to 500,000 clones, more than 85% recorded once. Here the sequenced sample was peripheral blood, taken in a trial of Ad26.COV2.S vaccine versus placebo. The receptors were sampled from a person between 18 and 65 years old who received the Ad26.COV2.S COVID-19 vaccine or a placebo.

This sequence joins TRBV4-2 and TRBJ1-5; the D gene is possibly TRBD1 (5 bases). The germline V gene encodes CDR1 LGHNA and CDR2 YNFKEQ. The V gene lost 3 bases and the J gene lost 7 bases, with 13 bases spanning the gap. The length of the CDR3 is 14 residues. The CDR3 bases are TGTGCCAGCAGCCACCCTGACAGCAGCCAGCCCCAGCATTTT. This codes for CASSHPDSSQPQHF.

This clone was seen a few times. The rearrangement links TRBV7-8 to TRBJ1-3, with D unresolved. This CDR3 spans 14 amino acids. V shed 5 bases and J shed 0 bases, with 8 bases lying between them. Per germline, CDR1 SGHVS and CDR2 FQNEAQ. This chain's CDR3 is CASSPPYSGNTIYF. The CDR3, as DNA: TGTGCCAGCAGCCCACCCTACTCTGGAAACACCATATATTTT.

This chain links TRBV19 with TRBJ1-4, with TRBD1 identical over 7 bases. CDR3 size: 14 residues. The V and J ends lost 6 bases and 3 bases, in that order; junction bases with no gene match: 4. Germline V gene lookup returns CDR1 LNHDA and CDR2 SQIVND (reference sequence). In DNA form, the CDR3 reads TGTGCCAGTAGGTTGACAGGGTCTAATGAAAAACTGTTTTTT. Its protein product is CASRLTGSNEKLFF.

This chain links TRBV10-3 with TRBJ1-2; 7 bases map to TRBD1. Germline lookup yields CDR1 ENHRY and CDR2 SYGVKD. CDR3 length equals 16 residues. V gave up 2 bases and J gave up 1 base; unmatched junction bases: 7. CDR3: CAISEVRDRINYGYTF. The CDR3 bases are TGTGCCATCAGTGAGGTTCGGGACAGAATTAACTATGGCTACACCTTC.

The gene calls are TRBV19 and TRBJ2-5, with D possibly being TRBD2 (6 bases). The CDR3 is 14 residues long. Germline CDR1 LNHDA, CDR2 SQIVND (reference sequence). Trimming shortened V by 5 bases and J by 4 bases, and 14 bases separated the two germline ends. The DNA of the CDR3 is TGTGCCAGTAGTGTATCCGGGACTGTAGAGACCCAGTACTTC. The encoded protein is CASSVSGTVETQYF.

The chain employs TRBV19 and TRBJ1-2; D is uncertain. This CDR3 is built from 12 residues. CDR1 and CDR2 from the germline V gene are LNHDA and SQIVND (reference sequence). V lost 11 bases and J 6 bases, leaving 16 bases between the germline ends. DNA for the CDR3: TGTGCCTCAAGGACTGGAGAGGATGGCTACACCTTC. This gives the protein CASRTGEDGYTF.

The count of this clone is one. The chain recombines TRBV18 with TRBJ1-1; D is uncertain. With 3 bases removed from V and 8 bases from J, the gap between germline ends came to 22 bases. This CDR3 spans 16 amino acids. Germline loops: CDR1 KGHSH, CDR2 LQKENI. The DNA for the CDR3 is TGTGCCAGCTCACCTCTTCCCGTAGGACCTCAACCCGAAGCTTTCTTT. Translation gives CASSPLPVGPQPEAFF.

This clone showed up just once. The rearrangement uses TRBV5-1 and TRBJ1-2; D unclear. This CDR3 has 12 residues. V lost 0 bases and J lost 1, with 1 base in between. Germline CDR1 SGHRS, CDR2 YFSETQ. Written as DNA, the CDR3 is TGCGCCAGCAGCTTGGGTAACTATGGCTACACCTTC. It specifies CASSLGNYGYTF. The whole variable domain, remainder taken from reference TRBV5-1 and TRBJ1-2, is KAGVTQTPRYLIKTRGQQVTLSCSPISGHRSVSWYQQTPGQGLQFLFEYFSETQRNKGNFPGRFSGRQFSNSRSEMNVSTLELGDSALYLCASSLGNYGYTFGSGTRLTVV.

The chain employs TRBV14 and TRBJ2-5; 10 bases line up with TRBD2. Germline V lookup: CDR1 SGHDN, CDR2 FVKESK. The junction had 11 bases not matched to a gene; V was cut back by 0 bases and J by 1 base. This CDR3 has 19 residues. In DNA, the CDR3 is TGTGCCAGCAGCCAAGATCCAGCCTCAGCGGGGGGGATCCAAGAGACCCAGTACTTC. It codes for CASSQDPASAGGIQETQYF.

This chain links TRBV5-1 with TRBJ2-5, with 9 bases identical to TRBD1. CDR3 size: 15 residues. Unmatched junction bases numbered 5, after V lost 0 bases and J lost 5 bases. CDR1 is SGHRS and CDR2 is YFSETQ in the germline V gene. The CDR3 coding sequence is TGCGCCAGCAGCTTGGGACAGGGGGAACTTGAGACCCAGTACTTC. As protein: CASSLGQGELETQYF.

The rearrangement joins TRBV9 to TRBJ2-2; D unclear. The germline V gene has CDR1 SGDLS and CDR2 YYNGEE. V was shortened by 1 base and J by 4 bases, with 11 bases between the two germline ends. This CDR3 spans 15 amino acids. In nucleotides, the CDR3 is TGTGCCAGCAGCGTAATTGGTTCGAGCACCGGGGAGCTGTTTTTT. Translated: CASSVIGSSTGELFF.

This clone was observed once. DNA for the CDR3: TGTGCCACCAGCGGGCCCAGCGGGGGGGACATGGAGACCCAGTACTTC. This translates into CATSGPSGGDMETQYF. V and J are TRBV15 and TRBJ2-5; 10 bases align to TRBD2. Germline V CDR1 and CDR2: LNHNV, YYDKDF (reference sequence). V shed 5 bases and J 5 bases; nucleotides not matched to a gene: 11. The CDR3 runs to 16 residues.

CDR3 sequence (DNA): TGTGCCAGCACCACCGACGGCTATAATTCACCCCTCCACTTT. It specifies CASTTDGYNSPLHF. The rearrangement joins TRBV6-1 to TRBJ1-6; D not resolved. Trimming shortened V by 7 bases and J by 3 bases, and 10 bases separated the two germline ends. This CDR3 has 14 residues. The germline V gene has CDR1 MNHNS and CDR2 SASEGT.

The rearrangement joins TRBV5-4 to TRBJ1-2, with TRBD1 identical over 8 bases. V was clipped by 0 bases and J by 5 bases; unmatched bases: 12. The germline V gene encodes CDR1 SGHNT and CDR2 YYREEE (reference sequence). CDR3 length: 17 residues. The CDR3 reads CASSLAGQGARLYGYTF. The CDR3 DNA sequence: TGTGCCAGCAGCTTGGCCGGGCAGGGGGCCCGGCTGTATGGCTACACCTTC.

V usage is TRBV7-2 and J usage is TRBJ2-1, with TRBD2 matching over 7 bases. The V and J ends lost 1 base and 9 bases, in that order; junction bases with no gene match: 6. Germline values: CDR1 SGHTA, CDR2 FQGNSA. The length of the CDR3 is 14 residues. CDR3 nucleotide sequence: TGTGCCAGCAGCTTAGGGTGGGCGGGGGTTGAGCAGTTCTTC. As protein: CASSLGWAGVEQFF.

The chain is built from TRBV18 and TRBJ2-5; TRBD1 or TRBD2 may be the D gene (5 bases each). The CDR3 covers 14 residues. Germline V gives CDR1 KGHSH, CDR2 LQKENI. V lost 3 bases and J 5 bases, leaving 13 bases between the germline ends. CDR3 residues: CASSPGDPGETQYF. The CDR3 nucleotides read TGTGCCAGCTCACCCGGGGACCCCGGGGAGACCCAGTACTTC. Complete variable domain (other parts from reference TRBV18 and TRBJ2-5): NAGVMQNPRHLVRRRGQEARLRCSPMKGHSHVYWYRQLPEEGLKFMVYLQKENIIDESGMPKERFSAEFPKEGPSILRIQQVVRGDSAAYFCASSPGDPGETQYFGPGTRLLVL.

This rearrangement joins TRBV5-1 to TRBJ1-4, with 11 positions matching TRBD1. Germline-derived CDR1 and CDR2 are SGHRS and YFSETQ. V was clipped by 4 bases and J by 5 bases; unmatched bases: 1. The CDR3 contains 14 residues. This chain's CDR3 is CASSGDRGNEKLFF. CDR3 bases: TGCGCCAGCAGCGGGGACAGGGGGAATGAAAAACTGTTTTTT. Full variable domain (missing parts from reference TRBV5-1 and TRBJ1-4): KAGVTQTPRYLIKTRGQQVTLSCSPISGHRSVSWYQQTPGQGLQFLFEYFSETQRNKGNFPGRFSGRQFSNSRSEMNVSTLELGDSALYLCASSGDRGNEKLFFGSGTQLSVL.

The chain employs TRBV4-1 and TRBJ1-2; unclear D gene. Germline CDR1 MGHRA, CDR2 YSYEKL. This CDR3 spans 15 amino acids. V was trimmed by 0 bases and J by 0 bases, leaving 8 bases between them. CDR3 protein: CASSQEGEPNYGYTF. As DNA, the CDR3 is TGCGCCAGCAGCCAAGAAGGAGAGCCTAACTATGGCTACACCTTC.

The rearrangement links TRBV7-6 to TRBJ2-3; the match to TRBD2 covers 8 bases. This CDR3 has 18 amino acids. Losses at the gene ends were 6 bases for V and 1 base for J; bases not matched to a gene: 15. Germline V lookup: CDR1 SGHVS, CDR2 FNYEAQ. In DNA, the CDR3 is TGTGCCAGCAGTCCCCCCCCCTATACCGGGGGGGGCACAGATACGCAGTATTTT. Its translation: CASSPPPYTGGGTDTQYF. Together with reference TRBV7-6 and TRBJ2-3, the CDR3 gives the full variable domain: GAGVSQSPRYKVTKRGQDVALRCDPISGHVSLYWYRQALGQGPEFLTYFNYEAQQDKSGLPNDRFSAERPEGSISTLTIQRTEQRDSAMYRCASSPPPYTGGGTDTQYFGPGTRLTVL.

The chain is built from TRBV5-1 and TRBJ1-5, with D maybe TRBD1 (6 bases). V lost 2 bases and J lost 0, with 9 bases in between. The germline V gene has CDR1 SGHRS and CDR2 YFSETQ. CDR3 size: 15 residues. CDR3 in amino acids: CASSFGGLSNQPQHF. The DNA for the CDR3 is TGCGCCAGCAGCTTTGGGGGGCTTAGCAATCAGCCCCAGCATTTT.

DNA for the CDR3: TGTGCCAGCAGTTTGGGTAACTCCTACGAGCAGTACTTC. This encodes CASSLGNSYEQYF. The chain employs TRBV27 and TRBJ2-7; D remains ambiguous. Germline lookup yields CDR1 MNHEY and CDR2 SMNVEV (reference sequence). This CDR3 contains 13 residues. V lost 3 bases, J lost 0 bases, and 6 bases lay in between.

CDR3 protein: CATSDGTVYNEQFF. CDR3 nucleotides: TGTGCCACCAGTGATGGGACAGTATACAATGAGCAGTTCTTC. V usage is TRBV24-1 and J usage is TRBJ2-1; 7 nucleotides match TRBD1. This CDR3 has 14 amino acids. With V trimmed by 3 bases and J by 4 bases, 2 bases remained unmatched. The germline gives CDR1 KGHDR, CDR2 SFDVKD.

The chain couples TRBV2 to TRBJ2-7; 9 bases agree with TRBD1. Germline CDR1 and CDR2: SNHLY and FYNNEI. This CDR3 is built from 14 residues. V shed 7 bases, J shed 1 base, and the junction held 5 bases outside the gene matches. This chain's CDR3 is CASNTGTGSYEQYF. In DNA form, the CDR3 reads TGTGCCAGCAATACCGGGACAGGGTCCTACGAGCAGTACTTC.

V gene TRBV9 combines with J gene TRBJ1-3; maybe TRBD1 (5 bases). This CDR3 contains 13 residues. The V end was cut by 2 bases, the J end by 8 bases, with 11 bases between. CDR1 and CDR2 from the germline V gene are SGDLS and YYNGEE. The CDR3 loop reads CASSVGREDTIYF. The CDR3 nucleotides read TGTGCCAGCAGCGTGGGCAGGGAAGACACCATATATTTT.

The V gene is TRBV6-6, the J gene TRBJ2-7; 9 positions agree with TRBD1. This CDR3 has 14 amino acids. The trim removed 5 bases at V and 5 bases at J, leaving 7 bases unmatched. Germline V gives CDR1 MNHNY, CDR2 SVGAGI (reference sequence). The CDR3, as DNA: TGTGCCAGCAGTACGACGGGACAGGGTAACGAGCAGTACTTC. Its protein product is CASSTTGQGNEQYF.

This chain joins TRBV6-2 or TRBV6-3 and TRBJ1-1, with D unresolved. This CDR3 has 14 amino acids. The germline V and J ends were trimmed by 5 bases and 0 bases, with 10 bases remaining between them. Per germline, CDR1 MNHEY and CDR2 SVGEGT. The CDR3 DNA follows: TGTGCCAGCAGTCCCCTTTTTATGAACACTGAAGCTTTCTTT. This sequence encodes CASSPLFMNTEAFF.

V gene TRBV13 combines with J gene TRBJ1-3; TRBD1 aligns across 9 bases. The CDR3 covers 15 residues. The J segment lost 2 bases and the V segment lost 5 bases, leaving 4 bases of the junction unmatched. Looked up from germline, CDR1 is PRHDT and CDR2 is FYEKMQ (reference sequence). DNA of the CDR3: TGTGCCAGCAGCCTCCGGACAGGGGCTGGAAACACCATATATTTT. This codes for CASSLRTGAGNTIYF.

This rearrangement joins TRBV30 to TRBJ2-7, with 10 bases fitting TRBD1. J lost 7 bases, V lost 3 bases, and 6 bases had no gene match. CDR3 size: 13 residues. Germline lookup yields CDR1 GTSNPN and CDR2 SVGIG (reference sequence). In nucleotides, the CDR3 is TGTGCCTGGAGCGGACAGGGGGATCGGGAGCAGTACTTC. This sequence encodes CAWSGQGDREQYF.

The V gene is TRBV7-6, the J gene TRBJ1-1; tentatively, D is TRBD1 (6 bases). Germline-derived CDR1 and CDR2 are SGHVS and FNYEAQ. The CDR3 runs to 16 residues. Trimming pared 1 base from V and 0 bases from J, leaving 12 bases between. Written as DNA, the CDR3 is TGTGCCAGCAGCTTAGACAGGGACGGCATGAACACTGAAGCTTTCTTT. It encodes CASSLDRDGMNTEAFF.